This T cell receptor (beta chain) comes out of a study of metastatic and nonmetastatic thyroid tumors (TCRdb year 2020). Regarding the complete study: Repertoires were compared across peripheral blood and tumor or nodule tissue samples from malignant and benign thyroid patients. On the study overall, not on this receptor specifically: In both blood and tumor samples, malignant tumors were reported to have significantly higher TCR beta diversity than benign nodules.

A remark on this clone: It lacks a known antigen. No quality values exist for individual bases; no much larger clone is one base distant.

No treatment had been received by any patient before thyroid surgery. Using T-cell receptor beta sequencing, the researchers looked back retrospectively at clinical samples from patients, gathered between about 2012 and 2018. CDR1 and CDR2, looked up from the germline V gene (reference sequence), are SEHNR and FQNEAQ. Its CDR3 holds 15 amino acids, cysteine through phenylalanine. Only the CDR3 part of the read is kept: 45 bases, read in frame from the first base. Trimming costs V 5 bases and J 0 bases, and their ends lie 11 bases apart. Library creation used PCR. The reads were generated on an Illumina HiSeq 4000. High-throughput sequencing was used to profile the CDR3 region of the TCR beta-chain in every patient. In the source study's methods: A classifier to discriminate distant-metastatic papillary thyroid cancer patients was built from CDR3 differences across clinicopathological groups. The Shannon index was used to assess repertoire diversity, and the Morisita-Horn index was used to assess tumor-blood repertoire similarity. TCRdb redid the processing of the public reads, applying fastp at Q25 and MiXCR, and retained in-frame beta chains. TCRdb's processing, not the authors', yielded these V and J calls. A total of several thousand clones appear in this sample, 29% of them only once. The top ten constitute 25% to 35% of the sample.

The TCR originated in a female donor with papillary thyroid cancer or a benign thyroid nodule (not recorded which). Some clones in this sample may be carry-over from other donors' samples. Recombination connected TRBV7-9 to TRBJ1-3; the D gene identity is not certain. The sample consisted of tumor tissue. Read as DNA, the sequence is TGTGCCAGCAGCCCCTCGAGGTACTCTGGAAACACCATATATTTT. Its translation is CASSPSRYSGNTIYF.